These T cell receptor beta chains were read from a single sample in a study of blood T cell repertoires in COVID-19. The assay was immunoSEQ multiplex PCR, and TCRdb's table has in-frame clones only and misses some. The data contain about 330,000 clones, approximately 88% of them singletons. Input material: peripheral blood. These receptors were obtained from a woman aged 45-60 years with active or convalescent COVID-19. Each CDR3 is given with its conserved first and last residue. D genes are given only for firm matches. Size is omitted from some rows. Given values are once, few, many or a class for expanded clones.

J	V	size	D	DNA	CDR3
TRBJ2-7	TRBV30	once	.	TGTGCCTTCCAGATGGACAATTTCTACGAGCAGTACTTC	CAFQMDNFYEQYF
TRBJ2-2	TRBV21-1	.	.	TGTGCCAGCAGCAAAAAAGCCCCCGGGACAGGGCTCACCGGGGAGCTGTTTTTT	CASSKKAPGTGLTGELFF
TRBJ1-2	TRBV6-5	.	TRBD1	TGTGCCAGCAGCCAGAGGGACAGGGCTGGCTACACCTTC	CASSQRDRAGYTF
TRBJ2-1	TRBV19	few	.	TGTGCCAGTAGTATTCGGGGAAGCTCCTACAATGAGCAGTTCTTC	CASSIRGSSYNEQFF
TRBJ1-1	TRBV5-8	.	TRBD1	TGTGCCAGCAGCTTTTCGGGACAGGGGACTGAAGCTTTCTTT	CASSFSGQGTEAFF
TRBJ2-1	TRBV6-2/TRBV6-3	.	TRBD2	TGTGCCAGCAGTTACCCTGGGACTAGCGGGAGTAGCTCCTACAATGAGCAGTTCTTC	CASSYPGTSGSSSYNEQFF
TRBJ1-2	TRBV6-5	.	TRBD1	TGTGCCAGCAGCTACCTGGACAGGGAGAACTATGGCTACACCTTC	CASSYLDRENYGYTF
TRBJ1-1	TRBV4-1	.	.	TGCGCCAGCAGCCAAGGTTCACAGGCCTACACTGAAGCTTTCTTT	CASSQGSQAYTEAFF
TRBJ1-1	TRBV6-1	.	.	TGTGCCAGCAGTGAATGGACAGCCACTGAAGCTTTCTTT	CASSEWTATEAFF
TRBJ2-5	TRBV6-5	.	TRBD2	TGTGCCAGCAGTTATAGCGGGAAAGGAGAGACCCAGTACTTC	CASSYSGKGETQYF
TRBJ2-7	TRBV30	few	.	TGTGCCTGGAGCCCAGGGGCCTTCAGACCTGGGGCCTACGAGCAGTACTTC	CAWSPGAFRPGAYEQYF
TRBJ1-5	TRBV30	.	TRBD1	TGTGCCTGGAGACAGGGGGTCGGTCAGCCCCAGCATTTT	CAWRQGVGQPQHF
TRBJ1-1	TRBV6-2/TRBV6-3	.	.	TGTGCCAGCAGCCCCCAGGTGGCGAACACTGAAGCTTTCTTT	CASSPQVANTEAFF
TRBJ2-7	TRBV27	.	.	TGTGCCAGTGGACTCCGTTTAAGCTCCTACGAGCAGTACTTC	CASGLRLSSYEQYF
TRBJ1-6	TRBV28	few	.	TGTGCCAGCAGTCAATTGGGGCTCACAGTGGGTTCACCCCTCCACTTT	CASSQLGLTVGSPLHF
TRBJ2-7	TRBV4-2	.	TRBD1	TGTGCCAGCAGCCAAGCCCCCGGGACAGGGGCCTACGAGCAGTACTTC	CASSQAPGTGAYEQYF
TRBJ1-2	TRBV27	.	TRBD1	TGTGCCAGCAGCTCTCACATAGGGACAGCCGACGATGGCTACACCTTC	CASSSHIGTADDGYTF
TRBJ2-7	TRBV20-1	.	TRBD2	TGCAGTGCTAGTTCCCCTTTACTAGCGGGGGATCTGTACGAGCAGTACTTC	CSASSPLLAGDLYEQYF
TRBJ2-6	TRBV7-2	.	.	TGTGCCAGCAGCTTAATTCCGGGGGAGACTGGGGCCAACGTCCTGACTTTC	CASSLIPGETGANVLTF
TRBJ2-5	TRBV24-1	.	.	TGTGCCACCAGTGACGCCCGGGGGGCCGGAGAGACCCAGTACTTC	CATSDARGAGETQYF
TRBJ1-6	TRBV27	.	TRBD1	TGTGCCAGCAGTCCTCAAGGGACAGTGAATTCACCCCTCCACTTT	CASSPQGTVNSPLHF
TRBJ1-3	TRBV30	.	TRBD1	TGTGCCTGGACGTTGGGACAGGGATCCTTCTCTGGAAACACCATATATTTT	CAWTLGQGSFSGNTIYF
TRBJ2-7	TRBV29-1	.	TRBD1	TGCAGCGTGGAGGTACCACAGGGGAGCCCCTACGAGCAGTACTTC	CSVEVPQGSPYEQYF
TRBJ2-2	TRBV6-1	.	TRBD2	TGTGCCAGCAGTGTCCTAGCGGGAGGCTCTACGAACACCGGGGAGCTGTTTTTT	CASSVLAGGSTNTGELFF
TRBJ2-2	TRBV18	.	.	TGTGCCAGCTCACCACAGGGGCCAACGAACACCGGGGAGCTGTTTTTT	CASSPQGPTNTGELFF
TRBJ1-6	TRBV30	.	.	TGTGCCTGGAGTCCATCACTTGGGAGGTCAAATTCACCCCTCCACTTT	CAWSPSLGRSNSPLHF
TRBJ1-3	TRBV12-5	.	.	TGTGCTAGTGGTTTGGTTTCGGGACGGGGACTTCGTAACTGTCACTCTGGAAACACCATATATTTT	CASGLVSGRGLRNCHSGNTIYF
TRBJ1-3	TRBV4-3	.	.	TGCGCCAGCAGCCAAGAAGTCGTGAGTCCTGGAAACACCATATATTTT	CASSQEVVSPGNTIYF
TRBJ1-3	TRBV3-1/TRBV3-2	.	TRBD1	TGTGCCAGCAGCCCTTCCGGGACAGGGGCTGGAAACACCATATATTTT	CASSPSGTGAGNTIYF
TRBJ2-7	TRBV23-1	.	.	TGCGCCAGCAGTCTGTGGGGGGACAGCCGAGACCACGAGCAGTACTTC	CASSLWGDSRDHEQYF
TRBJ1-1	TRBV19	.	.	TGTGCCAGTCGCAGGGGAATTTACACTGAAGCTTTCTTT	CASRRGIYTEAFF
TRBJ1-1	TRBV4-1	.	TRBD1	TGCGCCAGCAGCCACGGGACGGGACAGACGAACACTGAAGCTTTCTTT	CASSHGTGQTNTEAFF
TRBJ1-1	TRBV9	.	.	TGTGCCAGCAGCTTCCTGGATAGGGGGTCTGAAGCTTTCTTT	CASSFLDRGSEAFF
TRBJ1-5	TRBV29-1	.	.	TGCAGCGTTGCCCGGGCAGCGGATCAGCCCCAGCATTTT	CSVARAADQPQHF
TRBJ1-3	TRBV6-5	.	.	TGTGCCAGCAGTTATGGAGGTTTCTCTGGAAACACCATATATTTT	CASSYGGFSGNTIYF
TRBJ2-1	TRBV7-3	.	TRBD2	TGTGCCAGCAGCTCTCCCCGGACTAGCGGGAGTCGGGAGCAGTTCTTC	CASSSPRTSGSREQFF
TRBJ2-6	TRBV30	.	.	TGTGCCTGGAGTTTTATGGAGGGGAGAGGGGCCAACGTCCTGACTTTC	CAWSFMEGRGANVLTF
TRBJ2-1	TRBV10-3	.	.	TGTGCCATCAGTGATCTAGGAGCGGTTGATGAGCAGTTCTTC	CAISDLGAVDEQFF
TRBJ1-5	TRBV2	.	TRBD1	TGTGCCAGCAGTCAAGGACAGGGGGTCAATCAGCCCCAGCATTTT	CASSQGQGVNQPQHF
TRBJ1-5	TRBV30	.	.	TGTGCCTGGAGTGTATACGGGGGGGCAAATCAGCCCCAGCATTTT	CAWSVYGGANQPQHF
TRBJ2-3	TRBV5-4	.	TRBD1	TGTGCCAGCAGTGAACAGGGGGGCCCCGCAGATACGCAGTATTTT	CASSEQGGPADTQYF
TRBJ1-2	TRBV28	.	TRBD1	TGTGCCAGCAGAGACAGGGTGAGGGGCCACTATGGCTACACCTTC	CASRDRVRGHYGYTF
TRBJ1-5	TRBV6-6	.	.	TGTGCCAGCAGTTACACCCCTAGGGTGGGGCGACAGCCCCAGCATTTT	CASSYTPRVGRQPQHF
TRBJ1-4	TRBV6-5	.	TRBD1	TGTGCCAGCAGTTGGACAGGGAGCGCAACTAATGAAAAACTGTTTTTT	CASSWTGSATNEKLFF
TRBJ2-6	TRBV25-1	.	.	TGTGCCAGCAGTGAAACAGGGTCTGGGGCCAACGTCCTGACTTTC	CASSETGSGANVLTF
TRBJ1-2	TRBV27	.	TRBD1	TGTGCCAGCAGTTTCGACAGGGCGGTGGGTGGCTACACCTTC	CASSFDRAVGGYTF
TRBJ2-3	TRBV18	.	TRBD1	TGTGCCAGCTACCTTACAGGGGGCACAGATACGCAGTATTTT	CASYLTGGTDTQYF
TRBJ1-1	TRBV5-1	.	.	TGCGCCAGCAGCTTCTCCCCGATCCCCGGGAGGGTCACTGAAGCTTTCTTT	CASSFSPIPGRVTEAFF
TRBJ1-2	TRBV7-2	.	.	TGTGCCAGCAGCTTGATAGCTTCCGTTAACTATGGCTACACCTTC	CASSLIASVNYGYTF
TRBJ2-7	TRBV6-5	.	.	TGTGCCAGCAGTTACCATTCGGGCGAGCAGTACTTC	CASSYHSGEQYF
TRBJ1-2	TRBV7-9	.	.	TGTGCCAGCAGCCCTGGACAATATAACTATGGCTACACCTTC	CASSPGQYNYGYTF
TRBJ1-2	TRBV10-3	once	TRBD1	TGTGCCATCACAGCAGGGGGGAACTATGGCTACACCTTC	CAITAGGNYGYTF
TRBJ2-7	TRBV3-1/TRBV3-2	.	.	TGTGCCAGCAGCCAAGAGGTACAGGGTTCCCCGGCGGACTTC	CASSQEVQGSPADF
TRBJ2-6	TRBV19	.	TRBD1	TGTGCCAGTAGTATGTGGGGACAGGCTTTCTCAATGTACTCTGGGGCCAACGTCCTGACTTTC	CASSMWGQAFSMYSGANVLTF
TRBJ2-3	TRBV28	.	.	TGTGCCAGCAGTCCTCGACAGGGGACTCTAGCGGCTAGCACAGATACGCAGTATTTT	CASSPRQGTLAASTDTQYF
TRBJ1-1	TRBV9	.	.	TGTGCCAGCAGCCCGAGAAGGGGGACTGAAGCTTTCTTT	CASSPRRGTEAFF
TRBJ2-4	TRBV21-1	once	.	TGTGCCAGCCACTACGGACTCAGACGCCTCCTTAGCAGAGCCAAAAACATTCAGTACTTC	CASHYGLRRLLSRAKNIQYF
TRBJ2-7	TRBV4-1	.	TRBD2	TGCGCCAGCAGCCAAGGGACTAGCGGGAGCTCCTACGAGCAGTACTTC	CASSQGTSGSSYEQYF
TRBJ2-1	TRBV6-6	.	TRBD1	TGTGCCACCGTGCCGCCGGGACAGGCCTACAATGAGCAGTTCTTC	CATVPPGQAYNEQFF
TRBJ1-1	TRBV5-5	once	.	TGTGCCAGCAGCTTGGAGGTTAGGGGGAGCACTGAAGCTTTCTTT	CASSLEVRGSTEAFF